What follows describes a single TCR beta chain. It lacks a known antigen. Per-base quality was not reported, and no clone a single base away is much larger than it. The record originates from a study of blood T cell repertoires in COVID-19 (dated by TCRdb to about 2020). For the wider study: Samples covering the acute and convalescent phases of COVID-19 were provided by collaborators in the United States, Italy and Spain. The samples were drawn from two sources: the first 160 participants of the ongoing ImmuneRACE study, and 1,000 to 1,500 subjects contributed by 6 global collaborators. The prospective study material was composed of cDNA or gDNA derived from T cells, B-cell-depleted T cells, or PBMCs. The repertoires were made available in a free public database intended to serve as a resource for research on the immune response to SARS-CoV-2. Sample metadata almost always included a de-identified subject ID, COVID-19 status, age in years and sex. Where available, HLA class I and class II types were obtained from metadata supplied by the sample provider rather than from assay-based typing. The dataset comprised deeply sampled blood TCRbeta repertoires from subjects exposed to, actively infected with, or recovered from COVID-19.

The immunoSEQ Assay, a bias-controlled multiplex PCR, was used to amplify TCRbeta CDR3 regions from genomic DNA. Per the source publication's procedure: The number of nucleated cells in each sample was estimated by amplification of reference gene primers within the assay. To quantify the absolute abundance of each unique TCRbeta CDR3 rearrangement, sequence reads were collapsed and filtered. For each sample, productive Simpson clonality was calculated as the square root of Simpson's diversity index across productive rearrangements. TCRdb limited this immuneACCESS table to in-frame rearrangements with V and J called. A share of clones is missing; checked studies link under half to unresolved V genes, and the rest is unexplained. D and trimming were read from the DNA, whereas the V and J calls and clone size are those reported in that table. The sample table shows 150,000 to 180,000 clones, and roughly 83% are seen once. The ten largest account for roughly 12% of the sample.

The germline V gene (reference sequence) gives CDR1 as MNHEY and CDR2 as SMNVEV. Trimming removed 9 bases from V and 7 bases from J, leaving 18 bases between the germline ends. Spanning cysteine to phenylalanine, the CDR3 consists of 13 amino acids. Solely the CDR3 DNA is kept, with 39 bases framed from the first base. Overall study outcomes, separate from this receptor: How much clinical and demographic metadata was included differed by source and by participant, and the metadata was provided uncurated.

At one collaborating source in Seattle, patients were enrolled during active infection and were followed longitudinally through the course of disease. Each collaborating institution followed its own protocols to collect whole blood in K2EDTA tubes. For TCRbeta analysis, collaborator samples were shipped as frozen whole blood, as isolated PBMCs, or as DNA extracted from either sample type. Sequencing was done on a sample of peripheral blood. The rearrangement joined TRBV27 to TRBJ1-1; D gene: possibly TRBD1, on 5 matching bases. The receptor was isolated from a woman aged 55-70 years with COVID-19, enrolled during active disease. The CDR3 reads as follows: CASSPRTGLEAFF. Read as DNA, the sequence is TGTGCCAGTAGTCCCCGGACGGGACTTGAAGCTTTCTTT.